This T cell receptor (beta chain) was documented in a study of T cell clones after liver transplantation. Trimming took off 5 bases at V and 4 bases at J, with 11 bases between the two ends. The germline CDR1 and CDR2 sequences are MGHDK and SYGVNS. CDR3 length: 13 residues. The assay was immunoSEQ multiplex PCR, and TCRdb's table has in-frame clones only and misses some. Altogether tens of thousands of clones are present, about 86% being singletons, with the ten largest covering more than 2%. This TCR derives from a human patient who received a liver transplant. Some T cells may possibly be graft donor cells. Sequences were derived from CD4+ T cells from blood, sampled 24 months after liver transplant. This chain links TRBV25-1 with TRBJ1-2; unclear D gene. The CDR3 DNA is TGTGCCAGCAGTCCTACCGCAGCCTATGGCTACACCTTC. Its translation: CASSPTAAYGYTF.